A single sample is the source of the 11 T cell receptor beta chains below, sequenced in a study of blood T cell repertoires in COVID-19 (TCRdb year 2020). Libraries were prepared through the immunoSEQ multiplex PCR assay. In TCRdb, the immuneACCESS table is reduced to in-frame sequences with V and J assigned. These tables do not hold every clone; where another copy was compared, an unresolved V gene accounts for under half, and the others remain unexplained. The sample profile shows 100,000 to 150,000 clones; roughly 88% of them were found once. About 5.7% of the sample is in the top ten clones. Sequencing input: peripheral blood. The receptors derive from a human donor in a cohort sampled during active COVID-19.

The chain is built from TRBV10-1 and TRBJ2-3; 11 nucleotides match TRBD2. The CDR3 runs 17 residues. V dropped 4 bases and J dropped 0; count of bases not matched to a gene: 6. CDR1 is WNHNN and CDR2 is SYGVQD in the germline V gene (reference sequence). CDR3 sequence reads: CASSGLAGQTSTDTQYF. CDR3 sequence (DNA): TGCGCCAGCAGTGGACTAGCGGGACAAACTAGCACAGATACGCAGTATTTT.

The chain carries TRBV24-1 and TRBJ2-7; the match to TRBD2 covers 8 bases. The CDR3 spans 15 residues. In germline, CDR1 is KGHDR, CDR2 SFDVKD. With V trimmed by 9 bases and J by 5 bases, 14 bases remained unmatched. The CDR3 here is CATASQSGSIHEQYF. The CDR3 DNA reads as TGTGCCACCGCGAGTCAAAGCGGGAGTATCCACGAGCAGTACTTC.

The V gene is TRBV7-2, the J gene TRBJ2-1, with D unresolved. Germline V lookup: CDR1 SGHTA, CDR2 FQGNSA. Trimming cost V 3 bases and J 4 bases, with 7 bases left between them. The CDR3 has 13 residues. The CDR3 region is CASSLADYNEQFF. The CDR3 coding sequence is TGTGCCAGCAGCTTGGCGGATTACAATGAGCAGTTCTTC.

The rearrangement links TRBV29-1 to TRBJ1-2; D remains ambiguous. Trimming left V 5 bases short and J 4 bases short, with 14 bases between. Looked up from germline, CDR1 is SQVTM and CDR2 is ANQGSEA. The CDR3 spans 13 residues. Written as DNA, the CDR3 is TGCAGCGTTAGGCCAATGGGCCTCTATGGCTACACCTTC. This codes for CSVRPMGLYGYTF.

The rearrangement joins TRBV19 to TRBJ1-3; 7 bases are shared with TRBD1. Per the germline V gene, CDR1 is LNHDA and CDR2 is SQIVND (reference sequence). V shed 6 bases and J 5 bases; nucleotides not matched to a gene: 31. The CDR3 extends over 22 amino acids. The CDR3 loop is CASSYTDRQGESLTYPRNTIYF. For the CDR3, the DNA is TGTGCCAGTAGCTACACCGATCGACAGGGAGAGAGTCTTACCTACCCCAGAAACACCATATATTTT.

This chain joins TRBV9 and TRBJ2-1; D unclear. This CDR3 spans 16 amino acids. Deletions cut 0 bases from V and 2 bases from J, with 12 bases between. Germline CDR1 is SGDLS and CDR2 is YYNGEE. The CDR3 DNA follows: TGTGCCAGCAGCGTAGACGCTGGAGTCCCCTACAATGAGCAGTTCTTC. Protein sequence: CASSVDAGVPYNEQFF.

J is TRBJ1-1 and V is TRBV12-5; no clear D. Looked up from germline, CDR1 is LGHNT and CDR2 is FRNRAP. This CDR3 is built from 13 residues. Trimming stripped 6 bases from V and 0 bases from J, with 8 bases between. The CDR3 region is CASGLGLNTEAFF. CDR3 sequence (DNA): TGTGCTAGTGGCCTCGGGTTGAACACTGAAGCTTTCTTT. The entire variable domain, with the rest obtained from reference TRBV12-5 and TRBJ1-1, is as follows: DARVTQTPRHKVTEMGQEVTMRCQPILGHNTVFWYRQTMMQGLELLAYFRNRAPLDDSGMPKDRFSAEMPDATLATLKIQPSEPRDSAVYFCASGLGLNTEAFFGQGTRLTVV.

The genes are TRBV3-1 (or the pseudogene TRBV3-2) and TRBJ1-2; D uncertain. The CDR3 is 14 amino acids. Per germline, CDR1 LGHDT and CDR2 YNNKEL (reference sequence). Trimming left V 3 bases short and J 7 bases short, with 15 bases between. The CDR3 loop reads CASSQGGRSPGYTF. In DNA form, the CDR3 reads TGTGCCAGCAGCCAGGGAGGTCGTTCACCTGGCTACACCTTC.

V is TRBV11-2 and J is TRBJ1-5, with D uncertain. The CDR3 covers 13 residues. V was cut by 3 bases and J by 4 bases, with 7 bases left in between. Germline-derived CDR1 and CDR2 are SGHAT and FQNNGV. CDR3 sequence: CASSLTRNQPQHF. In nucleotides, the CDR3 is TGTGCCAGCAGCTTGACAAGGAATCAGCCCCAGCATTTT.

This clone was seen more than once but under ten times. J is TRBJ1-4 and V is TRBV10-1; 9 positions match TRBD1. Germline loops: CDR1 WNHNN, CDR2 SYGVQD (reference sequence). The CDR3 contains 14 residues. The V and J ends lost 5 bases and 8 bases, in that order; junction bases with no gene match: 6. This CDR3 is CASSMDRGGEKLFF. The CDR3 DNA reads TGCGCCAGCAGTATGGACAGGGGAGGAGAAAAACTGTTTTTT.

The sample holds one count of this clone. This rearrangement joins TRBV27 to TRBJ1-1, with TRBD1 as a possible D gene (5 bases). V was shortened by 4 bases and J by 2 bases, with 14 bases between the two germline ends. The CDR3 runs 15 residues. Germline CDR1 and CDR2: MNHEY and SMNVEV (reference sequence). CDR3 residues: CASSSHQGSNTEAFF. DNA of the CDR3: TGTGCCAGCAGTTCCCACCAGGGCTCCAACACTGAAGCTTTCTTT.